This TCR beta chain appears in the sequencing data of a study of CD8 T cells in ankylosing spondylitis. Generation of TCR beta libraries employed quantitative 5'-RACE incorporating molecular barcodes. TCRdb used MiXCR to reprocess the 5' RACE reads, holding one entry per CDR3 protein. The sample lists about 150,000 distinct CDR3 sequences; under 45% were seen once. General study points: The authors reported significant enrichment of disease-linked clones in matched ankylosing spondylitis synovial fluid. The disease-linked clones had a CD8+ phenotype and low blood frequencies. In synovial fluid and blood from reactive arthritis, some motif variants were previously reported.

Note on this clonotype: Its cognate antigen is unknown.

Trimming pared 1 base from V and 2 bases from J, leaving 12 bases between. The CDR3 covers 15 residues. CDR1 is LGHNA, CDR2 YSLEER, per germline. The chain carries TRBV4-3 and TRBJ2-7; D gene ambiguous. The TCR comes from a male donor with ankylosing spondylitis. The sequenced sample consisted of synovial fluid, either unsorted or a sorted T cell fraction (not recorded which). CDR3 sequence: CASSQGIGNPYEQYF. The CDR3 coding sequence is TGCGCCAGCAGCCAAGGAATAGGGAACCCCTACGAGCAGTACTTC.